This T cell receptor (beta chain) stems from a study of T cells in Graves' hyperthyroidism and ophthalmopathy. Overall study results and limits: Model predictions of ophthalmopathy came a median approximately 6.2 months before onset. Separation of ophthalmopathy from stable hyperthyroidism was achieved by a 13 V-J model.

The TCR beta CDR3 regions underwent amplification using RNA transcripts as the source. The HTBI primer set was used in a first-round RT-PCR of the TCR CDR3. TCRdb re-called the multiplex PCR reads with MiXCR, one entry per CDR3 protein. The sample includes around 300,000 distinct CDR3 sequences, around 20% of them seen just once. Uncontrolled infection, other autoimmune disease, pregnancy or lactation disqualified patients from enrolment. Diagnoses used clinical symptoms, serum thyroxine and TRAb, thyroid ultrasound and orbital computed tomography. The table lists this clonotype with a few counts. The target antigen is unknown. V shed 5 bases, J shed 6 bases, and the junction held 11 bases outside the gene matches. The CDR3 runs to 15 residues. Germline lookup yields CDR1 MNHEY and CDR2 SMNVEV (reference sequence).

This chain links TRBV27 with TRBJ2-7, with 9 positions matching TRBD2. The sequence was collected from a man in his fifties with Graves' ophthalmopathy. Sequencing used blood. The CDR3 sequence: CASSPIAGVGLEQYF. CDR3 sequence (DNA): TGTGCCAGCAGTCCTATAGCGGGAGTGGGCCTCGAGCAGTACTTC.